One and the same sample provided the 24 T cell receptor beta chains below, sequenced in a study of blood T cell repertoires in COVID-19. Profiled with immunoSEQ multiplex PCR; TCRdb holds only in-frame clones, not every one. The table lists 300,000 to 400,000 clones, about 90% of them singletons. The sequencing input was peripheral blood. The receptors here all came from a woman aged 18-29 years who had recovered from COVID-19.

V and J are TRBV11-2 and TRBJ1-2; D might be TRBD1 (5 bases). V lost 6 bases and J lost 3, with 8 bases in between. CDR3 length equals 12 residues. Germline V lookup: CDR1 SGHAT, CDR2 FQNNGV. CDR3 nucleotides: TGTGCCAGCAGTCAGGGTTACTATGGCTACACCTTC. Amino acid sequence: CASSQGYYGYTF.

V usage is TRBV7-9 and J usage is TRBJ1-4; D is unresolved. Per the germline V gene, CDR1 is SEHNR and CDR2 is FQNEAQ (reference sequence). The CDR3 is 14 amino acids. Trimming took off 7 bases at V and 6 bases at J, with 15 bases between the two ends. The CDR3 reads CASTSLRGDEKLFF. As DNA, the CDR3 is TGTGCCAGCACCTCCCTCCGGGGAGATGAAAAACTGTTTTTT.

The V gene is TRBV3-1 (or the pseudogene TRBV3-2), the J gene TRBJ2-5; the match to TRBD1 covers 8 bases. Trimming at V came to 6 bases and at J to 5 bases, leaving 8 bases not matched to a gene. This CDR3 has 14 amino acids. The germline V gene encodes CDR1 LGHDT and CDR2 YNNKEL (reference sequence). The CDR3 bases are TGTGCCAGCAGTCAGGACAGGGTGGGCGAGACCCAGTACTTC. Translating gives CASSQDRVGETQYF.

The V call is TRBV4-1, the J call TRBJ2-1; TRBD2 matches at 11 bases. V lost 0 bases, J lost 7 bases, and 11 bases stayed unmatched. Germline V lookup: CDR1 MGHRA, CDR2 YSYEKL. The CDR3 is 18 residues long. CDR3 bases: TGCGCCAGCAGCCAAGAGACGAGACTAGCGGGACTAGGGAATGAGCAGTTCTTC. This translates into CASSQETRLAGLGNEQFF.

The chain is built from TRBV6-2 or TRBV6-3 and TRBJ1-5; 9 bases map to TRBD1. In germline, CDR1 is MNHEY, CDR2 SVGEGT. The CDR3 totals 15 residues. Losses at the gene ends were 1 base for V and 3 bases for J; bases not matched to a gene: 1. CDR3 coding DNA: TGTGCCAGCAGTTACTGGGACAGGGTCAATCAGCCCCAGCATTTT. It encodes CASSYWDRVNQPQHF.

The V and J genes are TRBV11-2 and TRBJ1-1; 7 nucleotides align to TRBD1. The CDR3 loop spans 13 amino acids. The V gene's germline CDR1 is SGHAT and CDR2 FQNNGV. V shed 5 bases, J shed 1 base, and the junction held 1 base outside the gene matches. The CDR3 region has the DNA TGTGCCAGCAGCCGACAGGGGAACACTGAAGCTTTCTTT. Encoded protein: CASSRQGNTEAFF.

CDR3 nucleotides: TGTGCCAGCAGCACCCTAGCTGATGAGCAGTTCTTC. This codes for CASSTLADEQFF. The chain combines TRBV7-9 with TRBJ2-1; the D gene is possibly TRBD2 (5 bases). Looked up from germline, CDR1 is SEHNR and CDR2 is FQNEAQ (reference sequence). CDR3 size: 12 residues. Trimming stripped 5 bases from V and 8 bases from J, with 10 bases between.

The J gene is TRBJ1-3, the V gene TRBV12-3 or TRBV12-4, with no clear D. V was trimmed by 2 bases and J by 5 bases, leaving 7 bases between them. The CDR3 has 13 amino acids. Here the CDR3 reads CASSLLARNTIYF. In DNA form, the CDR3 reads TGTGCCAGCAGTTTACTAGCTAGAAACACCATATATTTT.

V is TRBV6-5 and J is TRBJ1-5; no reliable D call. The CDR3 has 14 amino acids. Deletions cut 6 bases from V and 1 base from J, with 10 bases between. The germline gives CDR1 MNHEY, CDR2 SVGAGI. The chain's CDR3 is CASSVGRSNQPQHF. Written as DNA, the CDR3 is TGTGCCAGCAGCGTAGGGAGGAGCAATCAGCCCCAGCATTTT.

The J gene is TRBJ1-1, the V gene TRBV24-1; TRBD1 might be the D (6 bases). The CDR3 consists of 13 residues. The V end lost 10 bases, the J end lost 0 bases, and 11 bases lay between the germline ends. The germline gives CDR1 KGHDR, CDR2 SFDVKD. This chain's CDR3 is CATGTGLNTEAFF. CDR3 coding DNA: TGTGCCACGGGAACAGGGCTGAACACTGAAGCTTTCTTT.

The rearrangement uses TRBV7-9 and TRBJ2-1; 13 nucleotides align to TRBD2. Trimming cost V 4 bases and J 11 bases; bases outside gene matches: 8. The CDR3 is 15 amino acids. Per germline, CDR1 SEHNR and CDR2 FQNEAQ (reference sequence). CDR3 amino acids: CASSSGLAGEPKQFF. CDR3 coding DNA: TGTGCCAGCAGCTCCGGACTAGCGGGAGAGCCCAAGCAGTTCTTC.

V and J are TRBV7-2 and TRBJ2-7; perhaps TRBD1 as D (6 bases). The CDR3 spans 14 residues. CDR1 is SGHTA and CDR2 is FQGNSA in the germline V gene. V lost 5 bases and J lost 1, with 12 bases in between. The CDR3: CASSPGGTSYEQYV. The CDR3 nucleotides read TGTGCCAGCAGCCCGGGTGGGACATCCTACGAGCAGTACGTC.

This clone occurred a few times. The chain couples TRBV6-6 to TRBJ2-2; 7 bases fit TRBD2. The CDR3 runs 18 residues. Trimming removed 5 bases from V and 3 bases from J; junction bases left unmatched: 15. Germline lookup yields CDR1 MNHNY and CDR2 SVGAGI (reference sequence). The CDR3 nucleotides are TGTGCCAGCAGTCGACCTCGTGACGGGACTACCTACACCGGGGAGCTGTTTTTT. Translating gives CASSRPRDGTTYTGELFF.

The CDR3 region is CASSIGVRGGYEQFF. CDR3 DNA sequence: TGTGCCAGCAGTATCGGCGTTAGGGGCGGCTATGAGCAGTTCTTC. The V and J genes are TRBV27 and TRBJ2-1, with a tentative D call TRBD1 (5 bases). Germline V gene sequence: CDR1 MNHEY, CDR2 SMNVEV (reference sequence). V was trimmed by 5 bases and J by 8 bases, leaving 19 bases between them. This CDR3 region has 15 residues.

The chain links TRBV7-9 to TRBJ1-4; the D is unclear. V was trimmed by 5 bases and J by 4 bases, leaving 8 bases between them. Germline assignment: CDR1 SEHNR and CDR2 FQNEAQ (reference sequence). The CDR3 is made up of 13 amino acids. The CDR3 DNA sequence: TGTGCCAGCAGCCTTCGGGGTAATGAAAAACTGTTTTTT. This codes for CASSLRGNEKLFF.

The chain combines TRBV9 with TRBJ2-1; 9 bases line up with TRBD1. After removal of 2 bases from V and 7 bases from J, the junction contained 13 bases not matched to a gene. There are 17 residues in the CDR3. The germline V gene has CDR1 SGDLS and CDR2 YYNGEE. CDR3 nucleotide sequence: TGTGCCAGCAGCGTGGGACAGGGCAGGGGATCCCTTAATGAGCAGTTCTTC. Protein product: CASSVGQGRGSLNEQFF.

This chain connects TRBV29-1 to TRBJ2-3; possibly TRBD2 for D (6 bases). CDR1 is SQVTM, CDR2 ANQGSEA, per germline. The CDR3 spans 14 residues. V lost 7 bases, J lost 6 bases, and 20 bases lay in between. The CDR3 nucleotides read TGCAGCGGGGCAACCCGGGCGGGATCGGATACGCAGTATTTT. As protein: CSGATRAGSDTQYF.

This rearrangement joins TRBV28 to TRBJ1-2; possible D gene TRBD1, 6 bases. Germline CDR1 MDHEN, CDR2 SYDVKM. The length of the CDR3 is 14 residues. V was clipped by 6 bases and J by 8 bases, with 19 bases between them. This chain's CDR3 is CASRTPTGKGGYTF. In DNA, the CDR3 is TGTGCCAGCAGGACTCCAACAGGGAAGGGGGGCTACACCTTC.

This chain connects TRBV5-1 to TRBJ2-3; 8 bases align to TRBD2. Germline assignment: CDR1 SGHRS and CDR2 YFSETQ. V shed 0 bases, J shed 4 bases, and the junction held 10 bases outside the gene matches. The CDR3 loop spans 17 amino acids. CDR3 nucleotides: TGCGCCAGCAGCTTGGCCACCGGGACTAGGGTCGCAGATACGCAGTATTTT. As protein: CASSLATGTRVADTQYF.

In DNA, the CDR3 is TGTGCCAGCAGTGACTCATCTGGAGCGGACTACAATGAGCAGTTCTTC. This codes for CASSDSSGADYNEQFF. The V and J genes are TRBV6-4 and TRBJ2-1; tentatively, D is TRBD2 (5 bases). Germline V gives CDR1 MRHNA, CDR2 SNTAGT. This CDR3 is built from 16 residues. The V end lost 0 bases, the J end lost 3 bases, and 12 bases lay between the germline ends.

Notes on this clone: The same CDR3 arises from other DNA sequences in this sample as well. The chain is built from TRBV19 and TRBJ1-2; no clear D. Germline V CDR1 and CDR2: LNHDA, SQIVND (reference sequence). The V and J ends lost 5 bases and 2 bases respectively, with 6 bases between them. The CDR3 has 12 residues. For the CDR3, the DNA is TGTGCCAGTAGTGAGCAAAACTATGGCTACACCTTC. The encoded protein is CASSEQNYGYTF. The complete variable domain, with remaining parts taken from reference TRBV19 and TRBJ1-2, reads DGGITQSPKYLFRKEGQNVTLSCEQNLNHDAMYWYRQDPGQGLRLIYYSQIVNDFQKGDIAEGYSVSREKKESFPLTVTSAQKNPTAFYLCASSEQNYGYTFGSGTRLTVV.

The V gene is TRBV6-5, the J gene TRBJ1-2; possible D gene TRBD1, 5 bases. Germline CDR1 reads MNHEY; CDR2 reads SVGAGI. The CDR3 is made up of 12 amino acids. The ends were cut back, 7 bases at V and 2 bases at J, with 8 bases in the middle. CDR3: CASNRQNYGYTF. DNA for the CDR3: TGTGCCAGCAATCGACAGAACTATGGCTACACCTTC.

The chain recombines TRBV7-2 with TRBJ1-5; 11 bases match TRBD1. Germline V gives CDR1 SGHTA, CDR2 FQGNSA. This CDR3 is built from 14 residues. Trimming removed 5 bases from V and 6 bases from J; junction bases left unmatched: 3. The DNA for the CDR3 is TGTGCCAGCAGCCAGGACAGGGGGCGTCAGCCCCAGCATTTT. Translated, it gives CASSQDRGRQPQHF.

The CDR3 here is CASSPDTFISNYGYTF. The CDR3 DNA sequence: TGTGCCAGCAGCCCGGACACCTTCATCTCTAACTATGGCTACACCTTC. This chain links TRBV27 with TRBJ1-2; tentative D call: TRBD1 (5 bases). Germline CDR1 MNHEY, CDR2 SMNVEV (reference sequence). Trimming took 6 bases from V and 0 from J, leaving 17 bases between them. The CDR3 extends over 16 amino acids.